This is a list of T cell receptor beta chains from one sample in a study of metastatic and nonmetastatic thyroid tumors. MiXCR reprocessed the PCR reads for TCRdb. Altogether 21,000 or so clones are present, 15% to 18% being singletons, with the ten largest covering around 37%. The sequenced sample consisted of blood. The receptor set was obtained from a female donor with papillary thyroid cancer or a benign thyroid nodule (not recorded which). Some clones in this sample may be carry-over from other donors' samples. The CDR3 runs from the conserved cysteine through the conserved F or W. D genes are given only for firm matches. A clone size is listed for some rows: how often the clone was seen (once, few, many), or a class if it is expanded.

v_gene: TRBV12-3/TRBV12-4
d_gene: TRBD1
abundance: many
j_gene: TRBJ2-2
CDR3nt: TGTGCCAGCAGTATCGTACAGGGGGCTTCGGGGGAGCTGTTTTTT
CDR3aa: CASSIVQGASGELFF

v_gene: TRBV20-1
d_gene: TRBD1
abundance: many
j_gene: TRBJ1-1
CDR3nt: TGCAGTGCAAGACTGACAGGGGTTCGTTCTGAAGCTTTCTTT
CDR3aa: CSARLTGVRSEAFF

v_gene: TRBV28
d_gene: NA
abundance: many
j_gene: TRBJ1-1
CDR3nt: TGTGCCAGCAGGACACAGATCATGAACACTGAAGCTTTCTTT
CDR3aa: CASRTQIMNTEAFF

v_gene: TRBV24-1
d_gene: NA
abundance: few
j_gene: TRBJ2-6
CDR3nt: TGTGCCACCAGTGACCGGGACGGCTCTGGGGCCAACGTCCTGACTTTC
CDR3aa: CATSDRDGSGANVLTF

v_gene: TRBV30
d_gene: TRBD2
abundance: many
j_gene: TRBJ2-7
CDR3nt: TGTGCCTGGAGAGCCCGACCGGGACTAGGGTTGTACGAGCAGTACTTC
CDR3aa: CAWRARPGLGLYEQYF

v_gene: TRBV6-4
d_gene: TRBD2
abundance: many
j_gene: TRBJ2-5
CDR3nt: TGTGCCAGCAGTGACCGGACTAGCGGGAGCGTGGGAGGCCCCCAGTACTTC
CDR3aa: CASSDRTSGSVGGPQYF

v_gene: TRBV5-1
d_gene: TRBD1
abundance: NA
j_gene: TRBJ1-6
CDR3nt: TGCGCCAGCAGAGGGGAGGACAGGTACAATTCACCCCTCCACTTT
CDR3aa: CASRGEDRYNSPLHF

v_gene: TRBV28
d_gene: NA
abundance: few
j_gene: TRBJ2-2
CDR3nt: TGTGCCAGCAGTTTAGGGGGCCTAGCGGCGAACACCGGGGAGCTGTTTTTT
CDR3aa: CASSLGGLAANTGELFF

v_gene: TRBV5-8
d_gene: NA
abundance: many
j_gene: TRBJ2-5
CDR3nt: TGTGCCAGCCTTCGACAGCTCGATACCCAGTACTTC
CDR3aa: CASLRQLDTQYF

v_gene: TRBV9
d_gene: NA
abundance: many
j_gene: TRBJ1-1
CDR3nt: TGTGCCAGCAGCCCCCGGACACTGAACACTGAAGCTTTCTTT
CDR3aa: CASSPRTLNTEAFF

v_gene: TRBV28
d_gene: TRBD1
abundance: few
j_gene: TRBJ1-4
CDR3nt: TGTGCCAGCAGTTTAGTCAGGGGGCGGTGGGAAAAACTGTTTTTT
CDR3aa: CASSLVRGRWEKLFF

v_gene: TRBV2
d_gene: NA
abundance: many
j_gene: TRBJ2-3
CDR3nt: TGTGCCAGCACATTTACAGGGATCGATACGCAGTATTTT
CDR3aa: CASTFTGIDTQYF

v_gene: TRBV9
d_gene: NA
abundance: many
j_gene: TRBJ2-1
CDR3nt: TGTGCCAGCAGCGTAGTTAGCGGTTCGTACAATGAGCAGTTCTTC
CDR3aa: CASSVVSGSYNEQFF

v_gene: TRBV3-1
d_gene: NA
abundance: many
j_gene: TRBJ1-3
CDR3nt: TGTGCCAGCAGCACCCGGACGGGTAGCTCTGGAAACACCATATATTTT
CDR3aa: CASSTRTGSSGNTIYF

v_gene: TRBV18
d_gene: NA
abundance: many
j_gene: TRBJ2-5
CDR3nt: TGTGCCAGCTCACCTTCCGGGCAAGAGACCCAGTACTTC
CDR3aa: CASSPSGQETQYF

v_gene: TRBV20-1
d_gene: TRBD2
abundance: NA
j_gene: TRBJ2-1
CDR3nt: TGCAGTGCTAATCAATATGGGAATAGCGGGAGTGAGCAGTTCTTC
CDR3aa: CSANQYGNSGSEQFF

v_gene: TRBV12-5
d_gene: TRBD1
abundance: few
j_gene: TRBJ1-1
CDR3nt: TGTGCTAGTGGTTTGGGACAGGGGAAAGCTTTCTTT
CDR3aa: CASGLGQGKAFF

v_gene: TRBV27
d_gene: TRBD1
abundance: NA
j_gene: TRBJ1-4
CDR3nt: TGTGCCAGCAGTTTAAGGCGGACAGGGTGGGAGCCTGAAAAACTGTTTTTT
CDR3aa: CASSLRRTGWEPEKLFF